The T cell receptor beta chain described here comes from a study of T cell responses to AZD1222 COVID-19 vaccine. Study observations and caveats: Baseline seropositives among AZD1222 recipients totaled only 5 to 7. Clonal diversity was possibly underestimated, and the donors were mostly white British, with more females. Regions 160-218 and 743-854 dominated among vaccine-associated CD4 TCRs spanning spike.

In regard to this clone: Its target is not known. In the same sample, other DNA sequences code for this CDR3.

This table comes from immunoSEQ multiplex PCR, and its TCRdb copy is limited to in-frame clones, with some not included. The repertoire holds 100,000 to 150,000 clones, with approximately 80% as singletons. Germline CDR1 MDHEN, CDR2 SYDVKM. Trimming removed 5 bases at V and 7 bases at J, with 9 bases between. The CDR3 has 13 residues. The chain employs TRBV28 and TRBJ1-6, with a tentative D call TRBD1 (6 bases). The source material was peripheral blood, sampled 28 days after the second AZD1222 dose. The TCR originated in an adult who received the AZD1222 COVID-19 vaccine. The CDR3 bases are TGTGCCAGCAGTCCCACAGGGAATTCACCCCTCCACTTT. Protein: CASSPTGNSPLHF. Drawing the rest from reference TRBV28 and TRBJ1-6, the complete variable domain is DVKVTQSSRYLVKRTGEKVFLECVQDMDHENMFWYRQDPGLGLRLIYFSYDVKMKEKGDIPEGYSVSREKKERFSLILESASTNQTSMYLCASSPTGNSPLHFGNGTRLTVT.